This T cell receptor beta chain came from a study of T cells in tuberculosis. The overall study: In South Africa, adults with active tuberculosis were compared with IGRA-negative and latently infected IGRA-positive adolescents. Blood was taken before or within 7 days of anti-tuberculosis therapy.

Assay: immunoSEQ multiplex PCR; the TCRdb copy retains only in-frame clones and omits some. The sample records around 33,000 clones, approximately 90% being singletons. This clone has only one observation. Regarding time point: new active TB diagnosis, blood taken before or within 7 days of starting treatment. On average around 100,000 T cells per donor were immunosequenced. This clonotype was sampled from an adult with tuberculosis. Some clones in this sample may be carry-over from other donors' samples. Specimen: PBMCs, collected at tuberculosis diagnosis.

CDR3 DNA: TGTGCCAGTAGTATAGGGACAGGGTTTGGGCTTTACAATGAGCAGTTCTTC. Translated, it gives CASSIGTGFGLYNEQFF. The V call is TRBV19, the J call TRBJ2-1; TRBD1 aligns across 8 bases. The CDR3 is made up of 17 amino acids. Germline V CDR1 and CDR2: LNHDA, SQIVND (reference sequence). Unmatched junction bases numbered 9, after V lost 1 base and J lost 4 bases.